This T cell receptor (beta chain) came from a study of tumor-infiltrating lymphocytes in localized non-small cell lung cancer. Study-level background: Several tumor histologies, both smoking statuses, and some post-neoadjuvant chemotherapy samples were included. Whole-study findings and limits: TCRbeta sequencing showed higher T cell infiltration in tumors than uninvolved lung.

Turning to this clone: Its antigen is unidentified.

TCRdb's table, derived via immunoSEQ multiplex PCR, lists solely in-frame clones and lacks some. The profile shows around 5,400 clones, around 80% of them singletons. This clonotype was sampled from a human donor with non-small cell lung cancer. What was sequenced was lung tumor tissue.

The CDR3 region has the DNA TGTGCCAGCAGCCCGCCGGGACTAGCGGGGGGCTTGAGGAACACCGGGGAGCTGTTTTTT. It yields the protein CASSPPGLAGGLRNTGELFF. The gene calls are TRBV4-2 and TRBJ2-2, with TRBD2 identical over 15 bases. Germline loops: CDR1 LGHNA, CDR2 YNFKEQ. V dropped 4 bases and J dropped 1; count of bases not matched to a gene: 10. The CDR3 covers 20 residues.